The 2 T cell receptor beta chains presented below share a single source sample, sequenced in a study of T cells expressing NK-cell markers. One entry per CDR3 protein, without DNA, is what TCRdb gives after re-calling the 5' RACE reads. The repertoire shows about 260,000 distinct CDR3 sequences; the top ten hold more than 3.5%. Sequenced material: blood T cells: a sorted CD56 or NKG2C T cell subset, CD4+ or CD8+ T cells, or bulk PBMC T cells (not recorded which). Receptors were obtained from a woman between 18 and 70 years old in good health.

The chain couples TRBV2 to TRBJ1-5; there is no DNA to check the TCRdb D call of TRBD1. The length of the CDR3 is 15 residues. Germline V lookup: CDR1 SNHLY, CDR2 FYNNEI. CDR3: CASSSGQGGNQPQHF.

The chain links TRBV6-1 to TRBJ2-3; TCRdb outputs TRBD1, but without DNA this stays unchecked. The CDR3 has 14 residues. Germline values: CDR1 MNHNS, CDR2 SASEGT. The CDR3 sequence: CASYKGGPEDTQYF.